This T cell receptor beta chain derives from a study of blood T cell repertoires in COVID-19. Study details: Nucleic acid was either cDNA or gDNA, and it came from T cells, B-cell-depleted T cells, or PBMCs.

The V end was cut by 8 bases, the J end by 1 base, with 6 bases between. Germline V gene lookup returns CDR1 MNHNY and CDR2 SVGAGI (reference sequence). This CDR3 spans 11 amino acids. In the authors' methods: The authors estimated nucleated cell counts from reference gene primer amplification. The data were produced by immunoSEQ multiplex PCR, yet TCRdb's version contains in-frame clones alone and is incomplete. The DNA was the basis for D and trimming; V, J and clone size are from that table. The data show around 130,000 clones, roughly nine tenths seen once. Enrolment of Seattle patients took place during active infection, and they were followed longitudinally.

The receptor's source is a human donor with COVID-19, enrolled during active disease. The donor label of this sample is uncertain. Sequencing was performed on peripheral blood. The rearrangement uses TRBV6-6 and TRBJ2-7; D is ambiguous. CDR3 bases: TGTGCCAGCGGCAAGTCCTACGAGCAGTACTTC. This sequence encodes CASGKSYEQYF.